The rows below give T cell receptor beta chains drawn from one sample of a study of T cell clones after liver transplantation. The data were produced by immunoSEQ multiplex PCR, yet TCRdb's version contains in-frame clones alone and is incomplete. The sample has fewer than 45,000 clones; around 84% are singletons. Sequencing was performed on CD4+ T cells from blood, taken 24 months after liver transplant. The receptors were sampled from a human patient who received a liver transplant. The graft donor may account for some of the T cells. CDR3s include the opening cysteine and the closing phenylalanine or tryptophan. A D gene is named only where the DNA matches it firmly. Rows give clone size only sometimes, using once, few, many, or a class for an expanded clone.

v_gene	d_gene	abundance	j_gene	CDR3nt	CDR3aa
TRBV7-9	.	.	TRBJ1-4	TGTGCCAGCAGCTGGCGATGGGAGGAAAAACTGTTTTTT	CASSWRWEEKLFF
TRBV19	.	few	TRBJ2-7	TGTGCCACTAAACCCCAGGACCGGGCCTACTACGAGCAGTACTTC	CATKPQDRAYYEQYF
TRBV27	TRBD1	.	TRBJ1-5	TGTGCCAGCAGTACCGGACAGGCGCCCCATCAGCCCCAGCATTTT	CASSTGQAPHQPQHF
TRBV2	TRBD1	.	TRBJ2-1	TGTGCCAGCAGACCCGACAGGGGACAATACAATGAGCAGTTCTTC	CASRPDRGQYNEQFF
TRBV6-1	.	.	TRBJ1-2	TGTGCCAGCAGACTGAGCCACGGGCAGGGCTACACCTTC	CASRLSHGQGYTF
TRBV7-6	TRBD1	.	TRBJ2-7	TGTGCCAGCAGCCCTAGGACAGGAGGCTACGAGCAGTACTTC	CASSPRTGGYEQYF
TRBV2	.	.	TRBJ1-1	TGTGCCAGCAGTGGAGGGACTCAGGGGTCAGGAGCTTTCTTT	CASSGGTQGSGAFF
TRBV5-5	.	.	TRBJ1-5	TGTGCCAGCAGCTCCCTCCGGGAACTGAATCAGCCCCAGCATTTT	CASSSLRELNQPQHF
TRBV19	.	.	TRBJ2-5	TGTGCCAGTAGTACGGGGCGAGAGACCCAGTACTTC	CASSTGRETQYF
TRBV7-3	TRBD1	.	TRBJ2-7	TGTGCCAGCAGCTGGGGACAGGGGGCCAACGAGCAGTACTTC	CASSWGQGANEQYF
TRBV5-1	.	.	TRBJ1-1	TGCGCCAGCAGCTTGGCCCTCGGATGGAACACTGAAGCTTTCTTT	CASSLALGWNTEAFF
TRBV7-3	.	.	TRBJ2-1	TGTGCCAGCAGCTTAATACTGGGCGATGAGCAGTTCTTC	CASSLILGDEQFF
TRBV19	.	large	TRBJ1-6	TGTGCCAGTAGTATGCTCGGGACGAGTTCACCCCTCCACTTT	CASSMLGTSSPLHF